A selection of T cell receptor beta chains follows, all from one sample in a study of T cell changes during pregnancy in multiple sclerosis. Measured with immunoSEQ multiplex PCR; TCRdb has only the in-frame clones, and not every one. The profile shows roughly 77,000 clones, roughly 92% of them singletons. The sequencing here drew on peripheral blood, taken in the second trimester of pregnancy. The source of these receptors is a female donor with multiple sclerosis, enrolled in a pregnancy study. Both conserved end residues are part of each CDR3. D genes are given only for firm matches.

TRBJ1-4 | - | TRBV5-6 | TGTGCCAGCAGTTCCAGGTCAGGGCTGGGGAATGAAAAACTGTTTTTT | CASSSRSGLGNEKLFF
TRBJ2-3 | - | TRBV29-1 | TGCAGCGTTGGGCCCACAGATACGCAGTATTTT | CSVGPTDTQYF
TRBJ1-2 | - | TRBV28 | TGTGCCAGCAGTCCCCTAGGAGGGGAGGGCTACACCTTC | CASSPLGGEGYTF
TRBJ1-4 | - | TRBV7-9 | TGTGCCAGCAGCTTAGCCCAGAATCCCTGGGAAAAACTGTTTTTT | CASSLAQNPWEKLFF
TRBJ2-5 | - | TRBV7-9 | TGTGCCAGCAGCCCTTGGCCCCAGGCCCAAGAGACCCAGTACTTC | CASSPWPQAQETQYF
TRBJ2-1 | TRBD2 | TRBV29-1 | TGCAGCGTCCTCCTCATACTAGCGGGAGAACCCAATGAGCAGTTCTTC | CSVLLILAGEPNEQFF
TRBJ2-1 | - | TRBV29-1 | TGCAGCGTTGATCGGCGGACATCACACTACAATGAGCAGTTCTTC | CSVDRRTSHYNEQFF
TRBJ2-3 | TRBD1 | TRBV5-1 | TGCGCCAGCAGCTTGGGACAGGGGTCGAGCACAGATACGCAGTATTTT | CASSLGQGSSTDTQYF
TRBJ2-5 | TRBD1 | TRBV25-1 | TGTGCCAGCAGTGGGGCGGGACAGGGGAAAGAGACCCAGTACTTC | CASSGAGQGKETQYF
TRBJ2-4 | - | TRBV18 | TGTGCCAGCTCAATCGGACAGACCTTCCTACTAGCCAAAAACATTCAGTACTTC | CASSIGQTFLLAKNIQYF